Listed below are T cell receptor beta chains from one sample, sequenced in a study of blood T cell repertoires in COVID-19. Profiled with immunoSEQ multiplex PCR; TCRdb holds only in-frame clones, not every one. The sample carries 150,000 to 200,000 clones, about four fifths recorded once. The sequencing sample was made of peripheral blood. Every receptor here comes from a man aged 65 to 79 with active or convalescent COVID-19. The CDR3 runs from the conserved cysteine through the conserved F or W. A D gene is named only where the DNA matches it firmly. The listing skips clone size in some rows; elsewhere it reads once, few, many or a size class.

CDR3: CASSRTGNEQFF; DNA: TGTGCCAGCAGCCGGACGGGGAATGAGCAGTTCTTC; D: .; size: once; J: TRBJ2-1; V: TRBV6-5
CDR3: CASSVVREATEAFF; DNA: TGTGCCAGCAGCGTAGTGAGGGAGGCCACTGAAGCTTTCTTT; D: .; size: few; J: TRBJ1-1; V: TRBV9
CDR3: CASSEGLTLFGYTF; DNA: TGTGCCAGCAGTGAGGGCCTGACACTGTTTGGCTACACCTTC; D: .; size: .; J: TRBJ1-2; V: TRBV6-1
CDR3: CASGLGQMNTEAFF; DNA: TGTGCTAGTGGTTTGGGACAGATGAACACTGAAGCTTTCTTT; D: .; size: .; J: TRBJ1-1; V: TRBV12-5
CDR3: CASRRGRAWDQPQHF; DNA: TGTGCCAGTAGGAGGGGGCGGGCTTGGGATCAGCCCCAGCATTTT; D: TRBD1; size: .; J: TRBJ1-5; V: TRBV19
CDR3: CASSPTWSGANVLTF; DNA: TGCGCCAGCAGCCCGACTTGGTCTGGGGCCAACGTCCTGACTTTC; D: .; size: .; J: TRBJ2-6; V: TRBV5-1
CDR3: CASSPRTGSGYTF; DNA: TGTGCCAGCAGCCCCAGGACAGGGAGTGGCTACACCTTC; D: TRBD1; size: .; J: TRBJ1-2; V: TRBV14
CDR3: CASRRRRGGPTDTQYF; DNA: TGTGCCAGCAGACGTCGTAGGGGGGGTCCCACAGATACGCAGTATTTT; D: .; size: .; J: TRBJ2-3; V: TRBV3-1/TRBV3-2
CDR3: CASRIGTSGSSVNIQYF; DNA: TGTGCCAGCAGAATCGGGACTAGCGGGAGCAGCGTGAACATTCAGTACTTC; D: TRBD2; size: .; J: TRBJ2-4; V: TRBV28
CDR3: CASSPDRGLGNTIYF; DNA: TGTGCCAGCAGCCCCGACAGGGGGCTAGGAAACACCATATATTTT; D: TRBD1; size: once; J: TRBJ1-3; V: TRBV28
CDR3: CASRWGQYTEAFF; DNA: TGTGCCAGCCGATGGGGACAATACACTGAAGCTTTCTTT; D: .; size: .; J: TRBJ1-1; V: TRBV27
CDR3: CAWSLRTEAFF; DNA: TGTGCCTGGAGTTTGAGGACTGAAGCTTTCTTT; D: .; size: .; J: TRBJ1-1; V: TRBV30
CDR3: CSASGLAGTSLREQFF; DNA: TGCAGTGCTAGTGGTCTAGCGGGGACCTCCCTTCGTGAGCAGTTCTTC; D: TRBD2; size: .; J: TRBJ2-1; V: TRBV20-1
CDR3: CASSEQGFKYF; DNA: TGCGCCAGCAGTGAGCAGGGATTCAAGTACTTC; D: .; size: .; J: TRBJ2-7; V: TRBV10-1
CDR3: CASSTGQRTGELFF; DNA: TGCGCCAGCAGCACGGGACAGCGAACCGGGGAGCTGTTTTTT; D: TRBD1; size: .; J: TRBJ2-2; V: TRBV4-1
CDR3: CASSAYRTGGDYGYTF; DNA: TGTGCCAGCAGTGCCTACCGGACAGGGGGGGACTATGGCTACACCTTC; D: TRBD1; size: .; J: TRBJ1-2; V: TRBV6-1
CDR3: CASSLAGQGYPKHF; DNA: TGTGCCAGCAGCTTAGCGGGACAGGGATACCCCAAGCATTTT; D: TRBD1; size: few; J: TRBJ1-5; V: TRBV5-8
CDR3: CASSSPDRSYGYTF; DNA: TGTGCCAGCAGCTCCCCCGACAGGTCCTATGGCTACACCTTC; D: .; size: few; J: TRBJ1-2; V: TRBV7-2
CDR3: CASSYLEENQPQHF; DNA: TGTGCCAGCAGTTACCTCGAGGAAAATCAGCCCCAGCATTTT; D: .; size: .; J: TRBJ1-5; V: TRBV2
CDR3: CASSLGSVGADTQYF; DNA: TGCGCCAGCAGCTTGGGAAGTGTCGGGGCAGATACGCAGTATTTT; D: .; size: .; J: TRBJ2-3; V: TRBV5-1
CDR3: CSVWAEDGTGGEANYGYTF; DNA: TGCAGCGTATGGGCCGAGGACGGGACAGGGGGTGAAGCTAACTATGGCTACACCTTC; D: TRBD1; size: .; J: TRBJ1-2; V: TRBV29-1
CDR3: CASSETGSTDTQYF; DNA: TGTGCCAGCAGCGAAACGGGGAGCACAGATACGCAGTATTTT; D: .; size: many; J: TRBJ2-3; V: TRBV7-9
CDR3: CASSTRQLAKNIQYF; DNA: TGTGCCAGCAGCACCAGACAGCTAGCCAAAAACATTCAGTACTTC; D: .; size: .; J: TRBJ2-4; V: TRBV21-1
CDR3: CASLAGGTDTQYF; DNA: TGTGCCAGCCTAGCGGGGGGGACGGATACGCAGTATTTT; D: TRBD2; size: .; J: TRBJ2-3; V: TRBV2
CDR3: CASSPDRAQPQHF; DNA: TGTGCCAGCAGTCCGGACAGGGCCCAGCCCCAGCATTTT; D: TRBD1; size: .; J: TRBJ1-5; V: TRBV6-5
CDR3: CASSLGARGQETQYF; DNA: TGTGCCAGCAGCTTGGGTGCTAGGGGGCAAGAGACCCAGTACTTC; D: .; size: .; J: TRBJ2-5; V: TRBV7-3
CDR3: CASSVTSGGAVADTQYF; DNA: TGTGCCAGCAGCGTGACTAGCGGGGGGGCTGTGGCAGATACGCAGTATTTT; D: TRBD2; size: .; J: TRBJ2-3; V: TRBV9
CDR3: CASSGAPGTATYEQYF; DNA: TGCGCCAGCAGTGGGGCCCCCGGGACAGCTACCTACGAGCAGTACTTC; D: TRBD1; size: .; J: TRBJ2-7; V: TRBV10-1
CDR3: CASSSTGGYEQYF; DNA: TGTGCCAGCAGCTCGACAGGAGGTTACGAGCAGTACTTC; D: .; size: .; J: TRBJ2-7; V: TRBV6-5
CDR3: CASSEDPGTEQYF; DNA: TGTGCCAGCAGTGAAGATCCGGGTACAGAGCAGTACTTC; D: .; size: .; J: TRBJ2-7; V: TRBV2
CDR3: CASSLGGVVTQYF; DNA: TGTGCCAGCAGCTTAGGCGGGGTAGTAACGCAGTATTTT; D: .; size: .; J: TRBJ2-3; V: TRBV7-2
CDR3: CASSLHAGGEQYF; DNA: TGTGCCAGCAGCCTGCATGCTGGCGGCGAGCAGTACTTC; D: .; size: .; J: TRBJ2-7; V: TRBV11-3
CDR3: CASSVVPPGTSGRRNEQFF; DNA: TGTGCCAGCAGCGTAGTACCTCCCGGGACTAGCGGGAGGCGGAATGAGCAGTTCTTC; D: TRBD2; size: .; J: TRBJ2-1; V: TRBV9
CDR3: CASSSWRTGELFF; DNA: TGTGCCAGCAGCTCCTGGAGGACCGGGGAGCTGTTTTTT; D: .; size: .; J: TRBJ2-2; V: TRBV6-6
CDR3: CASSRYQGVGGYTF; DNA: TGTGCCAGCAGCCGTTATCAGGGGGTTGGCGGCTACACCTTC; D: TRBD1; size: .; J: TRBJ1-2; V: TRBV5-4
CDR3: CASSRNGVDTDTQYF; DNA: TGTGCCAGCAGTAGAAACGGGGTTGACACAGATACGCAGTATTTT; D: .; size: .; J: TRBJ2-3; V: TRBV27
CDR3: CASSLASYNSPLHF; DNA: TGTGCCAGCAGCCTGGCCTCCTATAATTCACCCCTCCACTTT; D: .; size: .; J: TRBJ1-6; V: TRBV7-9
CDR3: CASSLFQETGYSGYTF; DNA: TGTGCCAGCAGCTTGTTCCAGGAGACAGGGTATTCTGGCTACACCTTC; D: TRBD1; size: .; J: TRBJ1-2; V: TRBV5-6
CDR3: CASSRDRRLAFEQFF; DNA: TGTGCCAGCAGTCGCGACCGACGACTAGCGTTTGAGCAGTTCTTC; D: TRBD2; size: .; J: TRBJ2-1; V: TRBV27
CDR3: CASSQGQGKSYEQYF; DNA: TGTGCCAGCAGCCAAGGGCAGGGCAAGTCCTACGAGCAGTACTTC; D: .; size: .; J: TRBJ2-7; V: TRBV4-2